This TCR beta chain is drawn from a study of OX40 agonist ivuxolimab in advanced cancers. Overall study findings and caveats: Those patients achieving a partial response at 0.1-3.0 mg/kg showed among the lowest clonal expansion.

Germline CDR1 SGHDT, CDR2 YYEEEE. Losses at the gene ends were 4 bases for V and 7 bases for J; bases not matched to a gene: 8. This CDR3 spans 15 amino acids. This clone was observed a single time. The antigen is not known. Produced via immunoSEQ multiplex PCR; TCRdb's table is partial and in-frame only. The top ten hold roughly 2.6% of the sample, which has 80,000 to 100,000 clones, roughly 92% seen once. This sample comprised CD4+ or CD8+ T cells sorted from blood, obtained in a trial of the OX40 agonist ivuxolimab. The chain links TRBV5-6 to TRBJ2-2; 9 bases agree with TRBD2. The source of this sequence is an adult with an advanced solid tumor such as melanoma, head and neck, liver or kidney cancer. CDR3 DNA: TGTGCCAGCAGCACTGGGACTAGCTCGGTCGGGGAGCTGTTTTTT. Protein: CASSTGTSSVGELFF.